Following are 29 T cell receptor beta chains from one sample sequenced in a study of blood T cell repertoires in COVID-19. Method: immunoSEQ multiplex PCR; TCRdb's copy keeps in-frame clones and lacks some. This table has 60,000 to 90,000 clones, 87% appearing once. Sequences were obtained from peripheral blood. Receptors were obtained from a woman of 80 years or more with active or convalescent COVID-19.

The V call is TRBV19, the J call TRBJ1-5, with a weak D call TRBD1 (6 bases). V was pared by 10 bases and J by 9 bases, with 28 bases between. This CDR3 is 16 amino acids long. Germline V lookup: CDR1 LNHDA, CDR2 SQIVND (reference sequence). The DNA for the CDR3 is TGTGCCACCGCTCACAGGGAAGCAGGGATGGTACGGCCCCAGCATTTT. It codes for CATAHREAGMVRPQHF. The whole variable domain, remainder taken from reference TRBV19 and TRBJ1-5, is DGGITQSPKYLFRKEGQNVTLSCEQNLNHDAMYWYRQDPGQGLRLIYYSQIVNDFQKGDIAEGYSVSREKKESFPLTVTSAQKNPTAFYLCATAHREAGMVRPQHFGDGTRLSIL.

The chain couples TRBV19 to TRBJ1-2, with D maybe TRBD1 (5 bases). The CDR3 contains 15 residues. V lost 3 bases, J lost 5 bases, and 16 bases lay in between. The germline CDR1 and CDR2 sequences are LNHDA and SQIVND (reference sequence). The CDR3 loop is CASSIWRGSPYGYTF. CDR3 sequence (DNA): TGTGCCAGTAGTATCTGGAGGGGCAGTCCTTATGGCTACACCTTC.

V gene TRBV27 combines with J gene TRBJ2-7; possible D gene TRBD2, 6 bases. The V gene's germline CDR1 is MNHEY and CDR2 SMNVEV (reference sequence). The CDR3 length is 18 residues. Trimming took 2 bases from V and 4 from J, leaving 24 bases between them. The CDR3 spells CASSLSQRPRASAYEQYF. The CDR3, as DNA: TGTGCCAGCAGTTTAAGTCAAAGACCTCGTGCTAGCGCGTACGAGCAGTACTTC.

This chain joins TRBV11-2 and TRBJ1-6; possibly TRBD1 for D (6 bases). The ends were cut back, 7 bases at V and 7 bases at J, with 23 bases in the middle. Germline V gives CDR1 SGHAT, CDR2 FQNNGV. The CDR3 is 17 residues long. The chain's CDR3 is CASIARADIGGNSPLHF. The CDR3 DNA sequence: TGTGCCAGCATCGCCCGAGCGGACATAGGGGGAAATTCACCCCTCCACTTT.

The rearrangement links TRBV2 to TRBJ1-1; D unclear. The CDR3 spans 13 residues. V was trimmed by 8 bases and J by 1 base, leaving 11 bases between them. Per the germline V gene, CDR1 is SNHLY and CDR2 is FYNNEI. The DNA for the CDR3 is TGTGCCAGCGGTAGAGCACCGAACACTGAAGCTTTCTTT. It specifies CASGRAPNTEAFF.

The rearrangement joins TRBV10-3 to TRBJ2-6, with a tentative D call TRBD1 (7 bases). The V gene's germline CDR1 is ENHRY and CDR2 SYGVKD. The CDR3 contains 16 residues. V was cut by 7 bases and J by 4 bases, with 17 bases left in between. The CDR3 sequence is CAITRQGGTGANVLTF. CDR3 in DNA: TGTGCCATCACTAGACAGGGAGGCACCGGGGCCAACGTCCTGACTTTC.

The rearrangement uses TRBV13 and TRBJ2-3; D is perhaps TRBD2 (6 bases). CDR3 length: 15 amino acids. The V end lost 3 bases, the J end lost 3 bases, and 13 bases lay between the germline ends. Germline-derived CDR1 and CDR2 are PRHDT and FYEKMQ (reference sequence). CDR3: CASSFGRDGTDTQYF. CDR3 nucleotides: TGTGCCAGCAGCTTTGGGCGGGATGGGACAGATACGCAGTATTTT.

The V call is TRBV9, the J call TRBJ1-3; 9 bases agree with TRBD1. The germline gives CDR1 SGDLS, CDR2 YYNGEE. V shed 4 bases and J 4 bases; nucleotides not matched to a gene: 9. This CDR3 has 16 amino acids. The CDR3 DNA sequence: TGTGCCAGCAGCCCTCGGGACAGGGTAGGCGGAAACACCATATATTTT. Protein sequence: CASSPRDRVGGNTIYF.

The chain is built from TRBV7-2 and TRBJ1-2; D perhaps matches TRBD1 (6 bases). CDR1 and CDR2 (germline): SGHTA, FQGNSA. The CDR3 totals 15 residues. V was pared by 2 bases and J by 2 bases, with 12 bases between. CDR3 DNA: TGTGCCAGCAGCTTATCCAGGGGAACCAACTATGGCTACACCTTC. Translation gives CASSLSRGTNYGYTF. The full variable domain, its missing parts supplied by reference TRBV7-2 and TRBJ1-2, is GAGVSQSPSNKVTEKGKDVELRCDPISGHTALYWYRQSLGQGLEFLIYFQGNSAPDKSGLPSDRFSAERTGGSVSTLTIQRTQQEDSAVYLCASSLSRGTNYGYTFGSGTRLTVV.

V gene TRBV6-2 or TRBV6-3 combines with J gene TRBJ1-1, with a weak D call TRBD1 (6 bases). From germline, CDR1 is MNHEY and CDR2 SVGEGT. The ends were cut back, 6 bases at V and 10 bases at J, with 12 bases in the middle. This CDR3 is built from 11 residues. In DNA form, the CDR3 reads TGTGCCAGCAGCCTGGGGGCAGGAGCTTTCTTT. This translates into CASSLGAGAFF.

DNA of the CDR3: TGTGCCAGCAGCGTAGGGACTAGCGGGGCGAACACCGGGGAGCTGTTTTTT. Translating gives CASSVGTSGANTGELFF. The chain uses TRBV9 and TRBJ2-2; 12 positions match TRBD2. This CDR3 region has 17 residues. Germline loops: CDR1 SGDLS, CDR2 YYNGEE. Losses at the gene ends were 0 bases for V and 0 bases for J; bases not matched to a gene: 0.

The genes are TRBV6-2 or TRBV6-3 and TRBJ1-5, with a tentative D call TRBD1 (6 bases). The V gene's germline CDR1 is MNHEY and CDR2 SVGEGT. The V and J ends lost 6 bases and 7 bases respectively, with 16 bases between them. The CDR3 is made up of 14 amino acids. The CDR3 DNA follows: TGTGCCAGCAGCCAAACATCGGACAGCCAGCCCCAGCATTTT. Protein product: CASSQTSDSQPQHF.

The chain combines TRBV7-2 with TRBJ1-4; the D gene is possibly TRBD1 (5 bases). Germline values: CDR1 SGHTA, CDR2 FQGNSA. V was clipped by 5 bases and J by 7 bases, with 17 bases between them. This CDR3 contains 15 residues. Here the CDR3 reads CASSLVRGFGEKLFF. Here the CDR3 DNA reads TGTGCCAGCAGCCTTGTTAGGGGATTCGGTGAAAAACTGTTTTTT.

This rearrangement joins TRBV5-1 to TRBJ1-2, with 8 bases identical to TRBD1. The V and J ends lost 0 bases and 3 bases, in that order; junction bases with no gene match: 4. This CDR3 comprises 15 residues. Germline loops: CDR1 SGHRS, CDR2 YFSETQ. CDR3 loop: CASSLATGEDYGYTF. The CDR3 coding sequence is TGCGCCAGCAGCTTGGCGACAGGGGAGGACTATGGCTACACCTTC.

The chain combines TRBV5-1 with TRBJ2-2; 8 positions agree with TRBD2. This CDR3 region has 16 residues. Germline V gene sequence: CDR1 SGHRS, CDR2 YFSETQ. V was pared by 0 bases and J by 5 bases, with 6 bases of the junction left unmatched. The DNA for the CDR3 is TGCGCCAGCAGCTTGGCCTTGGGCGGGAGGACCGGGGAGCTGTTTTTT. Amino acids: CASSLALGGRTGELFF.

The chain uses TRBV10-3 and TRBJ1-2; D unclear. The V gene's germline CDR1 is ENHRY and CDR2 SYGVKD. Trimming left V 3 bases short and J 2 bases short, with 7 bases between. The CDR3 has 13 residues. CDR3 amino acids: CAISEQQNYGYTF. In nucleotides, the CDR3 is TGTGCCATCAGTGAACAACAGAACTATGGCTACACCTTC.

This chain uses TRBV5-6 with TRBJ2-3; weak D call: TRBD1 (6 bases). V lost 5 bases, J lost 3 bases, and 16 bases lay in between. Germline V lookup: CDR1 SGHDT, CDR2 YYEEEE. CDR3 length: 15 residues. The CDR3 spells CASRSNRVWTDTQYF. CDR3 DNA sequence: TGTGCCAGCAGATCGAACAGGGTTTGGACAGATACGCAGTATTTT.

The rearrangement joins TRBV10-3 to TRBJ2-3; 10 bases match TRBD2. With 9 bases clipped from V and 6 bases from J, the junction kept 6 bases outside the gene matches. CDR1 and CDR2 from the germline V gene are ENHRY and SYGVKD. The CDR3 spans 13 residues. The CDR3 region has the DNA TGTGCCATGGCTAGCGGGAGAGGCGATACGCAGTATTTT. Translation gives CAMASGRGDTQYF.

J is TRBJ2-7 and V is TRBV5-6, with a possible D match to TRBD1 (6 bases). This CDR3 is 13 amino acids long. Germline V gene sequence: CDR1 SGHDT, CDR2 YYEEEE. Trimming took off 0 bases at V and 4 bases at J, with 8 bases between the two ends. CDR3 nucleotides: TGTGCCAGCAGCTTGGCAGGGGTTTACGAGCAGTACTTC. This translates into CASSLAGVYEQYF. Using reference TRBV5-6 and TRBJ2-7 for the parts outside the CDR3, the full variable domain is DAGVTQSPTHLIKTRGQQVTLRCSPKSGHDTVSWYQQALGQGPQFIFQYYEEEERQRGNFPDRFSGHQFPNYSSELNVNALLLGDSALYLCASSLAGVYEQYFGPGTRLTVT.

The table lists this clone with a count of one. The chain employs TRBV5-6 and TRBJ2-3; TRBD1 might be the D (6 bases). Germline loops: CDR1 SGHDT, CDR2 YYEEEE. This CDR3 region has 15 residues. V lost 0 bases and J lost 6, with 14 bases in between. CDR3 loop: CASSLVGGRMDTQYF. The CDR3 nucleotides read TGTGCCAGCAGCTTGGTTGGGGGCCGGATGGATACGCAGTATTTT.

The genes are TRBV9 and TRBJ2-7; 9 nucleotides agree with TRBD2. Germline V gives CDR1 SGDLS, CDR2 YYNGEE. Trimming removed 7 bases from V and 6 bases from J; junction bases left unmatched: 8. CDR3 length: 13 amino acids. CDR3 DNA sequence: TGTGCCAGCTCAGTACTAGCGGGTGGCGAGCAGTACTTC. It yields the protein CASSVLAGGEQYF.

This chain uses TRBV28 with TRBJ1-6, with D hard to call. The V gene lost 4 bases and the J gene lost 14 bases, with 12 bases spanning the gap. This CDR3 spans 12 amino acids. Germline V gives CDR1 MDHEN, CDR2 SYDVKM. The CDR3 spells CASSSPTTTLHF. The CDR3 region has the DNA TGTGCCAGCAGTTCGCCCACCACTACCCTCCACTTT.

J is TRBJ1-5 and V is TRBV3-1 (or the pseudogene TRBV3-2), with a weak D call TRBD1 (5 bases). The CDR3 is 15 residues long. V lost 0 bases to trimming and J lost 2 bases, with 8 bases between them. Germline V gives CDR1 LGHDT, CDR2 YNNKEL (reference sequence). CDR3 sequence reads: CASSQDWGGNQPQHF. The CDR3 nucleotides read TGTGCCAGCAGCCAAGATTGGGGGGGCAATCAGCCCCAGCATTTT.

V is TRBV7-2 and J is TRBJ2-3; TRBD1 agrees at 8 bases. With V trimmed by 2 bases and J by 2 bases, 3 bases remained unmatched. The length of the CDR3 is 15 residues. The V gene's germline CDR1 is SGHTA and CDR2 FQGNSA. The CDR3 sequence is CASSLRGQVTDTQYF. CDR3 coding DNA: TGTGCCAGCAGCTTAAGGGGACAGGTCACAGATACGCAGTATTTT.

This clone was picked up one time. This chain connects TRBV7-2 to TRBJ1-5, with D tentatively TRBD1 (5 bases). CDR1 is SGHTA, CDR2 FQGNSA, per germline. The V and J ends lost 6 bases and 2 bases respectively, with 11 bases between them. The CDR3 contains 14 residues. The CDR3 coding sequence is TGTGCCAGCAGTCCGGGGGGGGGCAATCAGCCCCAGCATTTT. Translated: CASSPGGGNQPQHF. The complete variable domain, with remaining parts taken from reference TRBV7-2 and TRBJ1-5, reads GAGVSQSPSNKVTEKGKDVELRCDPISGHTALYWYRQSLGQGLEFLIYFQGNSAPDKSGLPSDRFSAERTGGSVSTLTIQRTQQEDSAVYLCASSPGGGNQPQHFGDGTRLSIL.

This clone appeared a single time. This chain joins TRBV15 and TRBJ1-5; the D is unclear. CDR1 and CDR2 (germline): LNHNV, YYDKDF (reference sequence). The CDR3 extends over 15 amino acids. Trimming removed 0 bases from V and 1 base from J, with 7 bases in between. CDR3 DNA: TGTGCCACCAGCAGAGATTCATTGAGCAATCAGCCCCAGCATTTT. Translation gives CATSRDSLSNQPQHF.

V usage is TRBV7-9 and J usage is TRBJ1-2; no firm D call. V lost 1 base, J lost 8 bases, and 14 bases lay in between. Per germline, CDR1 SEHNR and CDR2 FQNEAQ (reference sequence). This CDR3 spans 14 amino acids. CDR3 DNA: TGTGCCAGCAGCTTAGAAAAGGACCGGGGAGGCTACACCTTC. Translated: CASSLEKDRGGYTF. Supplemented by reference TRBV7-9 and TRBJ1-2, the full variable domain reads DTGVSQNPRHKITKRGQNVTFRCDPISEHNRLYWYRQTLGQGPEFLTYFQNEAQLEKSRLLSDRFSAERPKGSFSTLEIQRTEQGDSAMYLCASSLEKDRGGYTFGSGTRLTVV.

The chain recombines TRBV9 with TRBJ2-5, with D possibly matching TRBD2 (6 bases). CDR1 SGDLS and CDR2 YYNGEE come from the germline V gene. The V end lost 2 bases, the J end lost 9 bases, and 23 bases lay between the germline ends. The CDR3 consists of 16 residues. The CDR3 nucleotides are TGTGCCAGCAGCGTGGGCATCCGGCAAGGGGAGGCCGCCCAGTACTTC. Its translation is CASSVGIRQGEAAQYF.

This clone was picked up a small number of times. This rearrangement joins TRBV30 to TRBJ1-5; D possibly corresponds to TRBD1 (6 bases). Germline loops: CDR1 GTSNPN, CDR2 SVGIG (reference sequence). V shed 0 bases and J shed 2 bases, with 20 bases lying between them. The CDR3 is 18 residues long. CDR3 sequence reads: CAWSVPPQSAGGNQPQHF. DNA of the CDR3: TGTGCCTGGAGTGTACCCCCTCAATCGGCAGGGGGCAATCAGCCCCAGCATTTT.